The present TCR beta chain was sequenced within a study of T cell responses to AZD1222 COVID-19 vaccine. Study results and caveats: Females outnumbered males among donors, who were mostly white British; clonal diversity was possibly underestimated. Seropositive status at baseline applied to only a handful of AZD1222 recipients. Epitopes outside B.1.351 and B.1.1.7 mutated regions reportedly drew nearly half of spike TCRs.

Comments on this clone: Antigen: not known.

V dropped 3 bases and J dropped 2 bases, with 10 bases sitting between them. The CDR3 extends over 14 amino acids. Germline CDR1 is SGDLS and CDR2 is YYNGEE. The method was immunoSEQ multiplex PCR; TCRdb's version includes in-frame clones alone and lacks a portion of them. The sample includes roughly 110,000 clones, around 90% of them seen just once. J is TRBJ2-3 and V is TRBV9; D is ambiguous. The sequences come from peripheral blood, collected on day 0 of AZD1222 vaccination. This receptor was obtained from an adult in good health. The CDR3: CASSASGVTDTQYF. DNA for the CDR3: TGTGCCAGCAGCGCGTCGGGCGTCACAGATACGCAGTATTTT.